This TCR beta chain was captured in a study of T-cell reconstitution after alpha-beta-depleted transplantation in children. Unique molecular identifiers were incorporated into the prepared TCRbeta library. TCRdb re-called the PCR reads with MiXCR, one entry per CDR3 protein. The sample lists 110,000 or so distinct CDR3 sequences; approximately 6.6% were seen once. V dropped 7 bases and J dropped 3; count of bases not matched to a gene: 11. Per germline, CDR1 SEHNR and CDR2 FQNEAQ (reference sequence). The CDR3 is 15 amino acids. This clonotype was observed many times. Sequencing was performed on PBMCs, mostly from graft donor cells, taken 360 days after TCRalphabeta/CD19-depleted stem cell transplant. This TCR was sampled from a male patient between 2 and 15 years old who had a stem cell transplant for acute lymphoblastic leukemia, so the T cells may come from the graft donor. The chain uses TRBV7-9 and TRBJ1-2; the match to TRBD1 covers 7 bases. CDR3 sequence: CASTIGRGGDYGYTF. CDR3 bases: TGTGCCAGCACCATTGGGCGAGGGGGCGACTATGGCTACACCTTC.